This T cell receptor (beta chain) is from a study of cytomegalovirus exposure and HLA in healthy donors. The CDR3 runs to 14 residues. The germline gives CDR1 SGHTA, CDR2 FQGNSA. Between the trimmed V and J ends, which lost 7 bases and 6 bases, there was a span of 16 bases. This clone appeared many times. Assay used: immunoSEQ multiplex PCR; TCRdb lists only in-frame clones, some missing. The table shows some 130,000 clones, with about 90% occurring only once. The sequence came from a man aged 18 to 35 in good health and CMV-seronegative. The specimen sequenced was PBMCs. The chain joins TRBV7-2 to TRBJ2-1; D perhaps matches TRBD2 (6 bases). The CDR3 nucleotides are TGTGCCAGCAACCAAGACATAGCGGTCAATGAGCAGTTCTTC. Translating it yields CASNQDIAVNEQFF.